Listed here are 15 T cell receptor beta chains from one sample, sequenced in a study of T cell clones after liver transplantation. Libraries were prepared by immunoSEQ multiplex PCR; TCRdb keeps only in-frame clonotypes and omits some of them. The sample has some 59,000 clones; under 85% are singletons. The material sequenced was CD4+ T cells from blood, taken at the 22-month timepoint. The origin of the receptors is a human patient who received a liver transplant. Some T cells may trace back to the graft donor.

The rearrangement uses TRBV16 and TRBJ2-7; TRBD1 might be the D (6 bases). Germline CDR1 KGHSY, CDR2 FQNENV. The CDR3 runs to 14 residues. With 5 bases removed from V and 2 bases from J, the gap between germline ends came to 13 bases. The CDR3 loop is CASSEGHRPYEQYF. The CDR3 bases are TGTGCCAGCAGCGAGGGACATAGACCCTACGAGCAGTACTTC.

This clone came up once. This sequence joins TRBV25-1 and TRBJ1-6, with D perhaps matching TRBD1 (5 bases). Germline CDR1 and CDR2: MGHDK and SYGVNS. CDR3 size: 14 residues. V shed 1 base and J shed 8 bases, with 9 bases lying between them. CDR3 nucleotides: TGTGCCAGCAGTGAATCCCTGGGGGATTCACCCCTCCACTTT. It encodes CASSESLGDSPLHF.

The chain joins TRBV19 to TRBJ1-1, with 10 bases aligning to TRBD1. V shed 5 bases, J shed 0 bases, and the junction held 6 bases outside the gene matches. CDR3 length equals 16 residues. Germline V gene sequence: CDR1 LNHDA, CDR2 SQIVND (reference sequence). In DNA form, the CDR3 reads TGTGCCAGTAGTCCCTGGACAGGGGGTATGAACACTGAAGCTTTCTTT. It translates to CASSPWTGGMNTEAFF.

The genes are TRBV6-5 and TRBJ2-4; no reliable D call. Germline CDR1 is MNHEY and CDR2 is SVGAGI. V shed 8 bases and J shed 5 bases, with 7 bases lying between them. CDR3 size: 11 residues. The CDR3 DNA reads TGTGCCAGCCGTAAGGAAAACATTCAGTACTTC. Residues: CASRKENIQYF.

The CDR3, as DNA: TGTGCCAGCAGTGAATTGGGTCACGAGCAGTACTTC. Protein product: CASSELGHEQYF. V usage is TRBV2 and J usage is TRBJ2-7; no clear D gene. V dropped 2 bases and J dropped 5 bases, with 7 bases sitting between them. Germline V gene lookup returns CDR1 SNHLY and CDR2 FYNNEI. The CDR3 consists of 12 residues.

The chain carries TRBV6-1 and TRBJ2-7, with TRBD1 identical over 7 bases. Germline-derived CDR1 and CDR2 are MNHNS and SASEGT. The V segment lost 5 bases and the J segment 3 bases; nucleotides outside the gene matches: 7. The CDR3 covers 14 residues. The CDR3 reads CASSPETGSYEQYF. For the CDR3, the DNA is TGTGCCAGCAGTCCGGAGACAGGGAGCTACGAGCAGTACTTC.

The V gene is TRBV28, the J gene TRBJ1-1, with a possible D match to TRBD1 (5 bases). Trimming shortened V by 8 bases and J by 7 bases, and 20 bases separated the two germline ends. The germline CDR1 and CDR2 sequences are MDHEN and SYDVKM. This CDR3 region has 14 residues. The CDR3 nucleotides read TGTGCCAGCTTCTCCGGGACTGTGACCTTTGAAGCTTTCTTT. This sequence encodes CASFSGTVTFEAFF.

Concerning this clone: The same CDR3 can be traced to other DNA sequences in this sample. The V call is TRBV6-5, the J call TRBJ1-5; D is undetermined. CDR1 and CDR2 (germline): MNHEY, SVGAGI. The CDR3 runs to 15 residues. V shed 6 bases and J shed 0 bases, with 12 bases lying between them. The CDR3 region is CASRPPGSSNQPQHF. CDR3 in DNA: TGTGCCAGCAGACCCCCTGGGTCTAGCAATCAGCCCCAGCATTTT.

The chain couples TRBV2 to TRBJ1-3; the D is unclear. Germline-derived CDR1 and CDR2 are SNHLY and FYNNEI. The CDR3 is 11 residues long. With 4 bases removed from V and 4 bases from J, the gap between germline ends came to 2 bases. The CDR3 here is CASSGGNTIYF. The CDR3 DNA is TGTGCCAGCAGTGGGGGAAACACCATATATTTT.

The rearrangement links TRBV18 to TRBJ1-5; D ambiguous. Germline CDR1 KGHSH, CDR2 LQKENI. The V gene lost 8 bases and the J gene lost 3 bases, with 11 bases spanning the gap. The CDR3 loop spans 13 amino acids. This CDR3 reads CASTGRNNQPQHF. DNA of the CDR3: TGTGCCAGCACTGGACGGAACAATCAGCCCCAGCATTTT.

This chain links TRBV28 with TRBJ1-6; 12 nucleotides line up with TRBD1. This CDR3 region has 18 residues. Losses at the gene ends were 5 bases for V and 6 bases for J; bases not matched to a gene: 11. Germline V gene data show CDR1 as MDHEN and CDR2 as SYDVKM. The CDR3 bases are TGTGCCAGCAGTGCCGGGACAGGGGGCCCCTCGGGTAATTCACCCCTCCACTTT. Translated, it gives CASSAGTGGPSGNSPLHF.

The CDR3 sequence: CASSFVRSYEQYF. CDR3 nucleotide sequence: TGTGCCAGCAGTTTCGTTAGATCCTACGAGCAGTACTTC. The chain uses TRBV27 and TRBJ2-7; D is undetermined. The V end lost 3 bases, the J end lost 1 base, and 7 bases lay between the germline ends. The CDR3 is 13 residues long. Germline assignment: CDR1 MNHEY and CDR2 SMNVEV (reference sequence).

The V gene is TRBV7-2, the J gene TRBJ2-1; the D is unclear. Per germline, CDR1 SGHTA and CDR2 FQGNSA. V lost 5 bases and J 10 bases, leaving 24 bases between the germline ends. The CDR3 totals 16 residues. CDR3 in amino acids: CASSPTQEASAREQFF. The CDR3 DNA reads TGTGCCAGCAGCCCTACCCAAGAGGCCTCAGCCAGGGAGCAGTTCTTC.

The J gene is TRBJ1-6, the V gene TRBV5-6; TRBD1 agrees at 9 bases. J gave up 9 bases and V 0 bases, and 7 bases lay outside the gene matches. The CDR3 is made up of 16 amino acids. The germline V gene has CDR1 SGHDT and CDR2 YYEEEE. CDR3 region: CASSLGSGTGSSPLHF. DNA of the CDR3: TGTGCCAGCAGCTTGGGTTCGGGGACAGGGAGTTCACCCCTCCACTTT.

V is TRBV28 and J is TRBJ1-1, with 7 bases lining up with TRBD1. Trimming removed 8 bases from V and 1 base from J; junction bases left unmatched: 10. This CDR3 has 15 amino acids. Per the germline V gene, CDR1 is MDHEN and CDR2 is SYDVKM. This CDR3 reads CASSYRDSRNTEAFF. The CDR3, as DNA: TGTGCCAGCTCTTACCGGGACAGCCGGAACACTGAAGCTTTCTTT.